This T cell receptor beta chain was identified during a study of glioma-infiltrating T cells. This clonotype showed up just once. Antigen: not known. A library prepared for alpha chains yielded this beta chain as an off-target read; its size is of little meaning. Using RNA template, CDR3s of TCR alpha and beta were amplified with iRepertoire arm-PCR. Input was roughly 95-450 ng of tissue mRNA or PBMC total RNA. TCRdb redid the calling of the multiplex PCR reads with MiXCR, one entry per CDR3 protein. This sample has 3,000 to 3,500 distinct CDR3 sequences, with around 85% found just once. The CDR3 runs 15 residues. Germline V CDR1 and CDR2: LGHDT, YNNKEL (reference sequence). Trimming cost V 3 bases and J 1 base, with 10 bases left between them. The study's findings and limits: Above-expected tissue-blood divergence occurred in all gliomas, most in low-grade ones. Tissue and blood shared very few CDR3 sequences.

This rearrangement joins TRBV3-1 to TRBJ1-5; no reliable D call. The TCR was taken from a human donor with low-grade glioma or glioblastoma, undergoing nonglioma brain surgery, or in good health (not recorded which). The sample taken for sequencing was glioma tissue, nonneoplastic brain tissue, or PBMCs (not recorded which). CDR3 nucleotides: TGTGCCAGCAGCCATGGGTTTTACAGCAATCAGCCCCAGCATTTT. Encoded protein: CASSHGFYSNQPQHF.